Following are 8 T cell receptor beta chains from one sample sequenced in a study of shared clonotypes between healthy human individuals. The repertoire was sequenced with immunoSEQ multiplex PCR; TCRdb's copy has only in-frame clones and lacks some. The sample has a few million clones; 85% to 95% are singletons. Sequencing input: naive CD4+ T cells from PBMCs. Stated subset: CD45RA+ positively selected. The receptors stem from a man between 18 and 29 years old in good health. Some clones in this sample may be carry-over from other donors' samples.

The chain uses TRBV2 and TRBJ2-3; 8 nucleotides agree with TRBD2. V trimming: 7 bases; J trimming: 3 bases; junction bases outside the gene matches: 3. Per the germline V gene, CDR1 is SNHLY and CDR2 is FYNNEI. This CDR3 has 13 residues. CDR3 sequence (DNA): TGTGCCAGCAAAGCGGGAGAAACAGATACGCAGTATTTT. It is translated as CASKAGETDTQYF.

J is TRBJ1-1 and V is TRBV30, with D possibly matching TRBD1 (6 bases). Trimming stripped 5 bases from V and 5 bases from J, with 21 bases between. In germline, CDR1 is GTSNPN, CDR2 SVGIG (reference sequence). The CDR3 totals 15 residues. The DNA of the CDR3 is TGTGCCTGGGGACTCGGTCTGGGGGGGCATACTGAAGCTTTCTTT. Its translation is CAWGLGLGGHTEAFF.

On this clone: Other DNA sequences within the sample encode an identical CDR3. The chain's CDR3 is CASSIGQPQHF. As DNA, the CDR3 is TGTGCCAGCAGTATAGGGCAGCCCCAGCATTTT. The chain links TRBV28 to TRBJ1-5; D is ambiguous. V lost 5 bases, J lost 7 bases, and 6 bases lay in between. Germline V gene lookup returns CDR1 MDHEN and CDR2 SYDVKM. There are 11 residues in the CDR3.

The chain recombines TRBV7-9 with TRBJ1-1; D ambiguous. This CDR3 has 14 amino acids. Trimming removed 5 bases at V and 0 bases at J, with 10 bases between. Germline CDR1 is SEHNR and CDR2 is FQNEAQ (reference sequence). CDR3 in amino acids: CASSDEGLNTEAFF. The CDR3 region has the DNA TGTGCCAGCAGCGACGAGGGTCTGAACACTGAAGCTTTCTTT.

CDR3 sequence reads: CASSLAVGGLGGANVLTF. DNA for the CDR3: TGCGCCAGCAGCTTGGCCGTGGGGGGCCTGGGCGGGGCCAACGTCCTGACTTTC. The chain couples TRBV5-1 to TRBJ2-6; D may correspond to TRBD1 or TRBD2 (6 bases each). From germline, CDR1 is SGHRS and CDR2 YFSETQ. The CDR3 has 18 residues. Trimming cost V 0 bases and J 4 bases, with 17 bases left between them.

The chain is built from TRBV4-1 and TRBJ2-3; the match to TRBD2 covers 8 bases. This CDR3 has 16 amino acids. Germline V CDR1 and CDR2: MGHRA, YSYEKL. Trimming took 3 bases from V and 4 from J; bases not matched to a gene: 9. CDR3 sequence: CASSQLQRELADTQYF. The CDR3 DNA follows: TGCGCCAGCAGCCAGTTGCAGCGGGAGTTGGCAGATACGCAGTATTTT.

Of note for this clone: Other DNA sequences of this sample code for an identical CDR3. This sequence joins TRBV2 and TRBJ2-3; unclear D gene. The germline V gene has CDR1 SNHLY and CDR2 FYNNEI. The CDR3 length is 12 residues. The V end lost 2 bases, the J end lost 5 bases, and 5 bases lay between the germline ends. CDR3 in amino acids: CASSENRDTQYF. The CDR3 region has the DNA TGTGCCAGCAGTGAAAACAGAGATACGCAGTATTTT.

This clone is a singleton in its sample. The J gene is TRBJ2-2, the V gene TRBV6-1; maybe TRBD1 (6 bases). CDR1 and CDR2 from the germline V gene are MNHNS and SASEGT. V lost 10 bases to trimming and J lost 1 base, with 13 bases between them. The CDR3 length is 14 residues. CDR3 nucleotides: TGTGCCATCAGACAACAGGGGAACACCGGGGAGCTGTTTTTT. It yields the protein CAIRQQGNTGELFF.